This TCR beta chain derives from a study of early T cells in non-severe SARS-CoV-2 infection. General study points: Anti-spike CD8 specificities were favored by VDJdb matching, whose results missed private and CD4 specificities.

V shed 8 bases and J 0 bases; nucleotides not matched to a gene: 12. The CDR3 contains 18 residues. Germline values: CDR1 MNHEY, CDR2 SVGEGT. This clonotype has a handful of counts. Its specificity is unknown. Unique molecular identifiers (one per individual cDNA molecule) were attached. TCRdb fed the 5' RACE reads into MiXCR, producing one record per CDR3 protein. The table has about 30,000 distinct CDR3 sequences, 5% to 7% seen once. Sequencing was performed on whole blood. This sequence originates from an adult who was a healthcare worker with PCR-confirmed SARS-CoV-2 infection or an uninfected control (not recorded which). The chain employs TRBV6-2 or TRBV6-3 and TRBJ2-6; 8 nucleotides match TRBD1. CDR3 sequence (DNA): TGTGCCAGCGCATGGGCCGGGACAGGACCCTCTGGGGCCAACGTCCTGACTTTC. Amino acids: CASAWAGTGPSGANVLTF.